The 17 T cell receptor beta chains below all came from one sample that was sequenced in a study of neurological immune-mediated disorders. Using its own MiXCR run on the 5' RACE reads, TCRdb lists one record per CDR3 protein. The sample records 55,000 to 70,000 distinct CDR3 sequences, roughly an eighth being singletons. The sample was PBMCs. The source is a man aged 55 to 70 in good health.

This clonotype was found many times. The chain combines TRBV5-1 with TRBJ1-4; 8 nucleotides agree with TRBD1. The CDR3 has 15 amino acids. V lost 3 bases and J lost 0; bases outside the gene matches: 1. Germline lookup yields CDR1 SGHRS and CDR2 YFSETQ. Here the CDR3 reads CASSSGQATNEKLFF. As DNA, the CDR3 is TGCGCCAGCAGCTCGGGACAGGCAACTAATGAAAAACTGTTTTTT.

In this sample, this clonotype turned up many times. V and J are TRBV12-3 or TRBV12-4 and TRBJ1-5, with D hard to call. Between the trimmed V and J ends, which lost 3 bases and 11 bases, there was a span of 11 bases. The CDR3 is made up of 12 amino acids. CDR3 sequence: CASSFGPKAQHF. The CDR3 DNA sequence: TGTGCCAGCAGTTTTGGTCCCAAAGCCCAGCATTTT.

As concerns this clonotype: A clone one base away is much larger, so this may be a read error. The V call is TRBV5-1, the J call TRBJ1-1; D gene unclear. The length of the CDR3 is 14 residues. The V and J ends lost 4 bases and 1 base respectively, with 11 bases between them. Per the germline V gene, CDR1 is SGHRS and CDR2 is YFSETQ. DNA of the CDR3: TGCGCCAGCAGCGCAACCTGGTGGAACACTGAAGCTTTCTTT. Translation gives CASSATWWNTEAFF.

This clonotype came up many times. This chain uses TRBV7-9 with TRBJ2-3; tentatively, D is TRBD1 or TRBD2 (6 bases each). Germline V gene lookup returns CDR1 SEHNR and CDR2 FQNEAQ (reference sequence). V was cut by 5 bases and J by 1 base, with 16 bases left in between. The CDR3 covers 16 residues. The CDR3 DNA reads TGTGCCAGCAGCCCCCGGGGGCAGCTAGGCACAGATACGCAGTATTTT. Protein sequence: CASSPRGQLGTDTQYF.

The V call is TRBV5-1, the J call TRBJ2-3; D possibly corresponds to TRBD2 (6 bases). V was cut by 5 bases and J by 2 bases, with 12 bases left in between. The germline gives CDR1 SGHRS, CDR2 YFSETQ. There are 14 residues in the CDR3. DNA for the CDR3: TGCGCCAGCAGTGTAGCGGATGACACAGATACGCAGTATTTT. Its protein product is CASSVADDTDTQYF.

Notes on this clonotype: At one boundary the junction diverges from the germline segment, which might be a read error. CDR3 sequence: CDSSLGTTQSTEAFF. DNA of the CDR3: TGTGACAGCAGCCTCGGGACCACACAGAGCACTGAAGCTTTCTTT. The chain has TRBV7-8 and TRBJ1-1; D may be TRBD1 (5 bases). Germline CDR1 and CDR2: SGHVS and FQNEAQ. The CDR3 sequence is 15 residues long.

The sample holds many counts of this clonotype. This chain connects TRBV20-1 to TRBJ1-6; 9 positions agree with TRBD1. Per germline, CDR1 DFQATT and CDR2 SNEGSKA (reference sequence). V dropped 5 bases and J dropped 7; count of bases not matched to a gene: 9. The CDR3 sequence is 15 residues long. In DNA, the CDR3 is TGCAGTGCTCGGCGGACAGGGGTCCAGAATTCACCCCTCCACTTT. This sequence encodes CSARRTGVQNSPLHF.

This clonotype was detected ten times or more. The CDR3 DNA reads as TGCAGTGGTGGGGGACAGGGGAGCTCTGGAAACACCATATATTTT. Its translation: CSGGGQGSSGNTIYF. The chain couples TRBV20-1 to TRBJ1-3; TRBD1 agrees at 10 bases. The CDR3 runs to 15 residues. Germline lookup yields CDR1 DFQATT and CDR2 SNEGSKA (reference sequence). V lost 7 bases to trimming and J lost 0 bases; unmatched junction nucleotides: 6.

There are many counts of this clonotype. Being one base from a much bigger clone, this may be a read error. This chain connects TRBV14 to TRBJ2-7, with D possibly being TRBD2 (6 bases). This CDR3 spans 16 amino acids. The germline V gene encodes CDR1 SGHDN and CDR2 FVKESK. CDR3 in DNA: TGTGCCAACAGCCAAGAAGAGGAGGGACTTGCCTACGAGCAGTACTTC. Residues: CANSQEEEGLAYEQYF.

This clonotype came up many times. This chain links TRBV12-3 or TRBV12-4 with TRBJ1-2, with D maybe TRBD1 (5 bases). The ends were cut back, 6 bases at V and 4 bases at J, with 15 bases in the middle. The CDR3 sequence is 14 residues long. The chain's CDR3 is CASSPQGEGYGYTF. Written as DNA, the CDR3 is TGTGCCAGCAGCCCCCAGGGTGAAGGCTATGGCTACACCTTC.

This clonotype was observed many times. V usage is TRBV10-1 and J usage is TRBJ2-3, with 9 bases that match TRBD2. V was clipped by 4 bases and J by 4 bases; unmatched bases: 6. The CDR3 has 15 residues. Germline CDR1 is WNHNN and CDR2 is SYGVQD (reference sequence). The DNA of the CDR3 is TGCGCCAGCAGTGGCCCTAGCGGGGTTGCAGATACGCAGTATTTT. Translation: CASSGPSGVADTQYF.

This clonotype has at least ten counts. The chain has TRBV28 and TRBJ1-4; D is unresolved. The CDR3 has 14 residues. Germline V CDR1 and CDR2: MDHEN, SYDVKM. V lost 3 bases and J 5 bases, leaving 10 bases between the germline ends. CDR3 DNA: TGTGCCAGCAGTTTTGGCGGCGACAATGAAAAACTGTTTTTT. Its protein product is CASSFGGDNEKLFF.

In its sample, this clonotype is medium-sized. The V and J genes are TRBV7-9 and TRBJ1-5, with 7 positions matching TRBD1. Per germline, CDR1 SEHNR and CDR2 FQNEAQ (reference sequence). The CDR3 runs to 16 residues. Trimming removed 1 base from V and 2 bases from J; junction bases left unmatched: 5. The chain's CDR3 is CASSLGAGQGNQPQHF. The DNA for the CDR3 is TGTGCCAGCAGCTTAGGGGCAGGACAGGGCAATCAGCCCCAGCATTTT.

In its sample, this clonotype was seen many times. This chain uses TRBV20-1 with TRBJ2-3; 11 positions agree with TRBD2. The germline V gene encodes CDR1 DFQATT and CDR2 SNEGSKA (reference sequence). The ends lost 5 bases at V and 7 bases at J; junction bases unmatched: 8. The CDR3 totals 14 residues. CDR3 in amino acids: CSAGISGGANTQYF. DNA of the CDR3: TGCAGTGCTGGGATTAGCGGGGGGGCGAATACGCAGTATTTT.

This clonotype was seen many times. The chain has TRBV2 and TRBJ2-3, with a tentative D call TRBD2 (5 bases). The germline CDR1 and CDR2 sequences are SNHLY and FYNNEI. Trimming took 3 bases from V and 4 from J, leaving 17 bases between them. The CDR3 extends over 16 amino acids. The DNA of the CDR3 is TGTGCCAGCAGTGAGTTGATAGGGCCTAGCCCAGATACGCAGTATTTT. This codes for CASSELIGPSPDTQYF.

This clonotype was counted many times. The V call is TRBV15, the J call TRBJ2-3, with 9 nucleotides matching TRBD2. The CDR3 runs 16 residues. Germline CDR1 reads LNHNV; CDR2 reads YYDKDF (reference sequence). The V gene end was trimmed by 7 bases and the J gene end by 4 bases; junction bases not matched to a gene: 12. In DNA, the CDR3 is TGTGCCACCACCGTTAGAGCGGGGGGAATGGCAGATACGCAGTATTTT. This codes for CATTVRAGGMADTQYF.

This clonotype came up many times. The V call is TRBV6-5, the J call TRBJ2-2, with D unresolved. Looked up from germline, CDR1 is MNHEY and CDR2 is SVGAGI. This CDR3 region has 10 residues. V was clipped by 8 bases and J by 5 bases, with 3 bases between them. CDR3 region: CASGTGELFF. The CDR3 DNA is TGTGCCAGCGGAACCGGGGAGCTGTTTTTT.